These 16 T cell receptor beta chains originate from one sample sequenced in a study of siplizumab effects on memory and regulatory T cells. The assay was immunoSEQ multiplex PCR, and TCRdb's table has in-frame clones only and misses some. Altogether 80,000 to 130,000 clones are present, more than 85% being singletons, with the ten largest covering approximately 2.7%. Sequenced sample: CD4+ T cells sorted from blood. The receptors were gathered from a human donor in good health. Some clones in this sample may be carry-over from other donors' samples.

This chain uses TRBV7-3 with TRBJ2-7; a weak D match, TRBD2 (5 bases). The germline CDR1 and CDR2 sequences are SGHTA and FQGTGA. The V end was cut by 5 bases, the J end by 6 bases, with 14 bases between. This CDR3 has 13 amino acids. The CDR3 is CASSETREGEQYF. The CDR3 DNA follows: TGTGCCAGCAGCGAAACTAGGGAAGGCGAGCAGTACTTC.

The chain links TRBV2 to TRBJ2-1; TRBD1 might be the D (5 bases). V gave up 5 bases and J gave up 1 base, with 9 bases separating them. The germline CDR1 and CDR2 sequences are SNHLY and FYNNEI. The CDR3 runs to 14 residues. The CDR3 DNA follows: TGTGCCAGCAGTTGGACAAGTTCCTACAATGAGCAGTTCTTC. This codes for CASSWTSSYNEQFF. Full variable domain (missing parts from reference TRBV2 and TRBJ2-1): EPEVTQTPSHQVTQMGQEVILRCVPISNHLYFYWYRQILGQKVEFLVSFYNNEISEKSEIFDDQFSVERPDGSNFTLKIRSTKLEDSAMYFCASSWTSSYNEQFFGPGTRLTVL.

Here the CDR3 reads CASSLMAGGLETQYF. CDR3 bases: TGCGCCAGCAGCTTAATGGCGGGAGGATTAGAGACCCAGTACTTC. V usage is TRBV5-1 and J usage is TRBJ2-5; 8 bases map to TRBD2. The length of the CDR3 is 15 residues. Germline values: CDR1 SGHRS, CDR2 YFSETQ. J lost 4 bases, V lost 2 bases, and 7 bases had no gene match.

The gene calls are TRBV2 and TRBJ2-4, with TRBD2 matching 10 bases. The J segment lost 6 bases and the V segment lost 5 bases, leaving 7 bases of the junction unmatched. The CDR3 runs 15 residues. Germline lookup yields CDR1 SNHLY and CDR2 FYNNEI. CDR3 protein: CASSPRTSGLNIQYF. Here the CDR3 DNA reads TGTGCCAGCAGTCCCAGGACTAGCGGTTTAAACATTCAGTACTTC.

J is TRBJ1-4 and V is TRBV28; the match to TRBD1 covers 7 bases. The CDR3 spans 13 residues. Per the germline V gene, CDR1 is MDHEN and CDR2 is SYDVKM. After removal of 10 bases from V and 3 bases from J, the junction contained 5 bases not matched to a gene. CDR3 bases: TGTGCCATCAGGGGGGGACCTAATGAAAAACTGTTTTTT. Translation: CAIRGGPNEKLFF.

V is TRBV2 and J is TRBJ2-2, with D uncertain. CDR1 and CDR2 from the germline V gene are SNHLY and FYNNEI. The CDR3 is made up of 15 amino acids. V lost 6 bases to trimming and J lost 1 base, with 12 bases between them. Written as DNA, the CDR3 is TGTGCCAGCAGGGGTCTAGAGCGGAACACCGGGGAGCTGTTTTTT. Its translation: CASRGLERNTGELFF.

V gene TRBV6-5 combines with J gene TRBJ1-5, with a weak D call TRBD1 (6 bases). CDR1 and CDR2 from the germline V gene are MNHEY and SVGAGI. V lost 6 bases and J lost 3, with 15 bases in between. The CDR3 runs 15 residues. The CDR3 loop is CASSPRTAYNQPQHF. CDR3 sequence (DNA): TGTGCCAGCAGCCCTAGGACAGCTTACAATCAGCCCCAGCATTTT.

The chain uses TRBV7-3 and TRBJ2-2, with 10 nucleotides matching TRBD1. From germline, CDR1 is SGHTA and CDR2 FQGTGA. Losses at the gene ends were 5 bases for V and 5 bases for J; bases not matched to a gene: 2. The CDR3 consists of 14 residues. The CDR3 nucleotides read TGTGCCAGCAGCCGGACAGGGGGGACCGGGGAGCTGTTTTTT. It is translated as CASSRTGGTGELFF.

A single count supports this clone. This chain joins TRBV7-2 and TRBJ2-7; TRBD1 aligns across 9 bases. Germline lookup yields CDR1 SGHTA and CDR2 FQGNSA. This CDR3 is built from 14 residues. The junction had 4 bases not matched to a gene; V was cut back by 3 bases and J by 4 bases. CDR3 sequence: CASSLDRGNYEQYF. The CDR3 coding sequence is TGTGCCAGCAGCTTGGACAGGGGTAATTACGAGCAGTACTTC.

The chain has TRBV19 and TRBJ2-1; 10 bases agree with TRBD2. CDR1 LNHDA and CDR2 SQIVND come from the germline V gene (reference sequence). This CDR3 spans 18 amino acids. V gave up 2 bases and J gave up 1 base; unmatched junction bases: 8. This CDR3 reads CASSIRASGSGSYNEQFF. CDR3 DNA: TGTGCCAGTAGTATACGGGCTAGCGGGAGCGGATCCTACAATGAGCAGTTCTTC. Looking up the rest from reference TRBV19 and TRBJ2-1 gives the full variable domain: DGGITQSPKYLFRKEGQNVTLSCEQNLNHDAMYWYRQDPGQGLRLIYYSQIVNDFQKGDIAEGYSVSREKKESFPLTVTSAQKNPTAFYLCASSIRASGSGSYNEQFFGPGTRLTVL.

This clone showed up just once. V gene TRBV27 combines with J gene TRBJ2-5, with D maybe TRBD2 (5 bases). The CDR3 has 14 residues. The V gene's germline CDR1 is MNHEY and CDR2 SMNVEV (reference sequence). Trimming left V 3 bases short and J 5 bases short, with 13 bases between. The CDR3 protein is CASSFPGDGETQYF. CDR3 DNA: TGTGCCAGCAGTTTCCCCGGGGATGGGGAGACCCAGTACTTC.

The chain combines TRBV7-9 with TRBJ1-4, with D unresolved. Germline assignment: CDR1 SEHNR and CDR2 FQNEAQ (reference sequence). The CDR3 runs to 15 residues. The germline V and J ends were trimmed by 7 bases and 0 bases, with 12 bases remaining between them. CDR3 loop: CASTVRGSTNEKLFF. CDR3 nucleotides: TGTGCCAGCACCGTCCGGGGTTCAACTAATGAAAAACTGTTTTTT.

This clone was seen just once. This chain uses TRBV28 with TRBJ2-1; 8 positions match TRBD2. Germline V gene data show CDR1 as MDHEN and CDR2 as SYDVKM. V was clipped by 6 bases and J by 4 bases; unmatched bases: 2. This CDR3 is built from 13 residues. The CDR3 region has the DNA TGTGCCAGCAGACTAGCGGAGTACAATGAGCAGTTCTTC. This codes for CASRLAEYNEQFF.

The chain combines TRBV25-1 with TRBJ2-7, with D perhaps TRBD2 (6 bases). Germline lookup yields CDR1 MGHDK and CDR2 SYGVNS. The V end was cut by 5 bases, the J end by 2 bases, with 19 bases between. The CDR3 has 16 residues. CDR3 sequence reads: CASSFKLAESTYEQYF. The CDR3 DNA follows: TGTGCCAGCAGTTTCAAACTAGCTGAATCTACCTACGAGCAGTACTTC.

This chain links TRBV21-1 with TRBJ1-1; the table's D call TRBD1 went unverified against the DNA. TRBV21-1 is a pseudogene locus. This CDR3 has 15 amino acids. CDR3 sequence: CASSKVRGKGTEAFF. CDR3 in DNA: TGTGCCAGCAGCAAAGTAAGGGGTAAGGGCACTGAAGCTTTCTTT.

The CDR3 loop is CASKNMAGEDRETQYF. CDR3 coding DNA: TGTGCCAGCAAAAATATGGCGGGAGAGGATCGGGAGACCCAGTACTTC. The chain carries TRBV2 and TRBJ2-5, with TRBD2 identical over 7 bases. The CDR3 has 16 residues. Per the germline V gene, CDR1 is SNHLY and CDR2 is FYNNEI. V lost 7 bases and J lost 5; bases outside the gene matches: 16.